The rows below give T cell receptor beta chains drawn from one sample of a study of patients and donors after allogeneic stem cell transplantation. TCRdb analysed the RT-PCR reads with MiXCR anew, one entry per CDR3 protein. Here the sample spans about 410,000 distinct CDR3 sequences, 15% to 20% being singletons. The sequencing sample was made of blood, either unsorted or a sorted T cell fraction (not recorded which). These TCRs come from a human donor who was either an allogeneic HSCT recipient or a stem cell or donor lymphocyte infusion donor (not recorded which). It is not recorded whose cells these are; they may come from a transplant donor. Each CDR3 is given with its conserved first and last residue. The D gene is left open where the match is weak. For some rows the clone size is stated as once, few or many, or as a class when expanded; others skip it.

TRBD1	TRBV30	-	TRBJ1-4	CAWTHDRARVEKLFF	TGTGCCTGGACGCACGACAGGGCGAGGGTTGAAAAACTGTTTTTT
-	TRBV7-2	-	TRBJ1-1	CASSPPRGGYTEAFF	TGTGCCAGCAGCCCCCCGAGGGGGGGGTACACTGAAGCTTTCTTT
-	TRBV7-2	-	TRBJ1-2	CAIKHAAGPGEGYTF	TGTGCCATTAAGCACGCGGCAGGGCCCGGGGAGGGCTACACCTTC
TRBD1	TRBV29-1	-	TRBJ2-3	CSVDRDRTDTQYF	TGCAGCGTTGACAGGGACAGAACAGATACGCAGTATTTT
-	TRBV12-3/TRBV12-4	many	TRBJ2-7	CASSSQGGEQYF	TGTGCCAGCAGTTCGCAGGGAGGAGAGCAGTACTTC
TRBD1	TRBV15	few	TRBJ2-7	CATSRSTGGEVHEQYF	TGTGCCACCAGCAGATCAACAGGGGGCGAGGTCCACGAGCAGTACTTC
-	TRBV6-1	-	TRBJ2-1	CASNLAGSYNEQFF	TGTGCCAGCAATCTAGCAGGCTCCTACAATGAGCAGTTCTTC
TRBD1	TRBV20-1	few	TRBJ1-1	CSAPPTGPGNAFF	TGCAGTGCCCCGCCGACAGGGCCAGGAAACGCTTTCTTT
TRBD1	TRBV18	-	TRBJ1-1	CASSPSRDRGNTEAFF	TGTGCCAGCTCACCAAGTAGGGACAGGGGAAACACTGAAGCTTTCTTT
TRBD1	TRBV9	-	TRBJ1-1	CASSSLGTGGTEAFF	TGTGCCAGCAGCTCATTAGGGACAGGGGGCACTGAAGCTTTCTTT
-	TRBV6-5	few	TRBJ2-7	CASSSAGRTYEQYF	TGTGCCAGCAGTTCCGCGGGACGTACCTACGAGCAGTACTTC
-	TRBV19	-	TRBJ2-7	CASSMGDSYEQYF	TGTGCCAGTAGTATGGGGGACTCCTACGAGCAGTACTTC
-	TRBV7-9	few	TRBJ1-3	CASSPPLGTIYF	TGTGCCAGCAGCCCCCCCCTGGGCACCATATATTTT
TRBD2	TRBV10-3	few	TRBJ2-2	CAISLLAANTGELFF	TGTGCCATCAGCCTACTAGCGGCGAACACCGGGGAGCTGTTTTTT
-	TRBV4-2	many	TRBJ1-5	CASSQEFSGGPNQPQHF	TGTGCCAGCAGCCAAGAGTTTTCAGGAGGCCCAAATCAGCCCCAGCATTTT
-	TRBV6-1	-	TRBJ2-2	CASSELLATGELFF	TGTGCCAGCAGTGAATTGCTAGCCACCGGGGAGCTGTTTTTT
-	TRBV3-1	many	TRBJ1-4	CASSQPGQSEKLFF	TGTGCCAGCAGCCAACCGGGACAAAGTGAAAAACTGTTTTTT
-	TRBV4-1	few	TRBJ2-3	CASSHRGLGTQYF	TGCGCCAGCAGCCACCGGGGCCTAGGTACGCAGTATTTT
TRBD2	TRBV11-2	-	TRBJ2-7	CASSLVGLAGGPHEQYF	TGTGCCAGCAGCTTAGTGGGGTTAGCGGGGGGGCCACACGAGCAGTACTTC
TRBD2	TRBV27	-	TRBJ2-4	CASRSLGEGISNIQYF	TGTGCCAGCAGGTCGTTGGGGGAGGGTATTTCGAACATTCAGTACTTC
TRBD2	TRBV20-1	many	TRBJ2-7	CSARRTSGIVQYF	TGCAGTGCTAGGCGGACTAGCGGGATTGTGCAGTACTTC
TRBD1	TRBV5-1	once	TRBJ1-1	CASRTGVVTEAFF	TGCGCCAGCAGAACAGGGGTAGTCACTGAAGCTTTCTTT
TRBD1	TRBV10-2	-	TRBJ1-2	CASSESRDRGRPDYGYTF	TGCGCCAGCAGTGAGTCGAGGGACAGGGGGCGCCCAGACTATGGCTACACCTTC
-	TRBV18	-	TRBJ2-1	CASSPASVYNEQFF	TGTGCCAGCTCACCAGCAAGTGTTTACAATGAGCAGTTCTTC
TRBD2	TRBV4-2	-	TRBJ2-7	CASSHFPGLADSYEQYF	TGTGCCAGCAGCCACTTCCCTGGGCTAGCGGACTCCTACGAGCAGTACTTC
-	TRBV14	many	TRBJ2-1	CASSQVQGRINEQFF	TGTGCCAGCAGCCAAGTCCAGGGGCGAATAAATGAGCAGTTCTTC
-	TRBV7-9	-	TRBJ2-5	CASNHEGRGGETQYF	TGTGCCAGCAACCATGAGGGGCGTGGGGGAGAGACCCAGTACTTC
TRBD1	TRBV4-3	many	TRBJ1-1	CASSQDRVNTEAFF	TGTGCCAGCAGCCAAGACAGGGTGAACACTGAAGCTTTCTTT
TRBD1	TRBV5-1	-	TRBJ1-3	CASSLSSGTGGNTIYF	TGCGCCAGCAGCTTATCCTCCGGGACAGGAGGAAACACCATATATTTT
-	TRBV7-7	few	TRBJ2-2	CASSRGGNTGELFF	TGTGCCAGCTCCAGGGGGGGGAACACCGGGGAGCTGTTTTTT
-	TRBV18	-	TRBJ1-5	CASSPQQGASNQPQHF	TGTGCCAGCTCACCACAGCAGGGTGCTAGCAATCAGCCCCAGCATTTT
-	TRBV2	-	TRBJ2-1	CASSDGSYDNEQFF	TGTGCCAGCAGTGACGGGTCCTACGATAATGAGCAGTTCTTC
TRBD2	TRBV5-5	-	TRBJ2-5	CASSSTSDSRETQYF	TGTGCCAGCAGCTCGACTAGCGATTCGCGGGAGACCCAGTACTTC
-	TRBV7-7	-	TRBJ1-1	CRVAGLNTEAFF	TGTCGAGTCGCGGGCCTGAACACTGAAGCTTTCTTT
-	TRBV7-9	few	TRBJ1-5	CASTQGGVNQPQHF	TGTGCCAGCACCCAAGGGGGGGTCAATCAGCCCCAGCATTTT
-	TRBV15	few	TRBJ1-6	CATREGSSYNSPLHF	TGTGCCACCAGAGAAGGTAGCTCCTATAATTCACCCCTCCACTTT
TRBD1	TRBV19	few	TRBJ1-5	CASSIRASTGGGQPQHF	TGTGCCAGTAGTATACGGGCCTCCACAGGGGGCGGTCAGCCCCAGCATTTT
-	TRBV25-1	many	TRBJ2-2	CASSASRGSTGELFF	TGTGCCAGCAGTGCGAGCAGGGGTTCCACCGGGGAGCTGTTTTTT
-	TRBV7-8	few	TRBJ1-4	CASRGGGEKLFF	TGTGCCAGCCGAGGAGGGGGGGAAAAACTGTTTTTT
TRBD2	TRBV10-3	few	TRBJ2-3	CATYASGGADTQYF	TGTGCCACCTACGCTAGCGGGGGTGCAGATACGCAGTATTTT
-	TRBV9	-	TRBJ2-1	CASSVAGSGIYINEQFF	TGTGCCAGCAGCGTAGCGGGTAGCGGAATCTATATCAATGAGCAGTTCTTC
-	TRBV7-3	few	TRBJ2-3	CASSQLQADTQYF	TGTGCCAGCAGCCAATTGCAGGCAGATACGCAGTATTTT
-	TRBV11-2	-	TRBJ2-5	CASRSLAAMKTQYF	TGTGCCAGCAGAAGCTTGGCGGCGATGAAGACCCAGTACTTC
-	TRBV7-9	few	TRBJ2-7	CASSLEVLGKQYF	TGTGCCAGCAGCTTAGAGGTGTTGGGAAAGCAGTACTTC
TRBD1	TRBV29-1	many	TRBJ2-2	CSGGQGADTGELFF	TGCAGCGGCGGACAGGGGGCGGACACCGGGGAGCTGTTTTTT
TRBD1	TRBV7-2	few	TRBJ2-1	CASRLRDRAYNEQFF	TGTGCCAGCCGCCTCCGGGACAGAGCCTACAATGAGCAGTTCTTC
-	TRBV20-1	-	TRBJ2-7	CSASLARQYF	TGCAGTGCTAGCCTAGCAAGGCAGTACTTC
TRBD1	TRBV12-3/TRBV12-4	few	TRBJ2-7	CASSFTGTGERNSYEQYF	TGTGCCAGCAGTTTTACCGGGACAGGAGAAAGGAATTCGTACGAGCAGTACTTC
-	TRBV18	-	TRBJ2-6	CASSPSKSGANVLTF	TGTGCCAGCTCACCTAGTAAATCCGGGGCCAACGTCCTGACTTTC
TRBD1	TRBV20-1	few	TRBJ2-2	CSARAPGQGYRELFF	TGCAGTGCTAGAGCCCCGGGACAGGGGTACCGGGAGCTGTTTTTT
-	TRBV10-3	-	TRBJ2-1	CAISRSDNEQFF	TGTGCCATCAGTCGTTCGGACAATGAGCAGTTCTTC
TRBD2	TRBV27	few	TRBJ2-7	CASRLAGYLREQYF	TGTGCCAGTAGACTAGCGGGGTACCTCCGCGAGCAGTACTTC
-	TRBV7-3	few	TRBJ1-1	CASSFTGQSNTEAFF	TGTGCCAGCAGCTTTACTGGACAGTCGAACACTGAAGCTTTCTTT
TRBD1	TRBV11-3	few	TRBJ2-2	CASSFRDRGPITGELFF	TGTGCCAGCAGCTTCCGGGACAGGGGGCCGATCACCGGGGAGCTGTTTTTT
-	TRBV6-2/TRBV6-3	few	TRBJ1-1	CASFTGNTEAFF	TGTGCCAGCTTCACGGGGAACACTGAAGCTTTCTTT
TRBD2	TRBV5-8	few	TRBJ2-1	CASSLGNGRTSYNEQFF	TGTGCCAGCAGCTTGGGTAACGGGAGGACCTCTTACAATGAGCAGTTCTTC
-	TRBV2	-	TRBJ1-2	CASRPGPGNYGYTF	TGTGCCAGCAGACCCGGACCGGGTAACTATGGCTACACCTTC
-	TRBV19	-	TRBJ2-5	CASSIDLGETQYF	TGTGCCAGTAGTATAGATCTTGGAGAGACCCAGTACTTC
-	TRBV2	-	TRBJ1-3	CASSDISQTGNTIYF	TGTGCCAGCAGTGACATCAGCCAGACTGGAAACACCATATATTTT
-	TRBV18	few	TRBJ1-5	CASSPEGNQPQHF	TGTGCCAGCTCACCAGAGGGAAATCAGCCCCAGCATTTT